These T cell receptor beta chains were read from a single sample in a study of regulatory T cells in long-lasting Graves disease. In TCRdb, the multiplex PCR reads were re-called with MiXCR into one record per CDR3 protein. Here the sample spans some 460,000 distinct CDR3 sequences, roughly 15% being singletons. The same sample was also used in a study of T cells in Graves' hyperthyroidism and ophthalmopathy.

Sequenced material: peripheral blood mononuclear cells (PBMCs), taken at new diagnosis, from a patient treated with antithyroid drugs. The receptors shown here come from a man aged 35-49 years with Graves disease. CDR3s include the opening cysteine and the closing phenylalanine or tryptophan. A D gene is named only where the DNA matches it firmly. Only part of the rows carry a size: once, few, many, or a class if the clone is expanded.

CDR3 | D | J | V | size
CASSLLRDYEQYF | NA | TRBJ2-7 | TRBV27 | many
CSARDAARLAYNEQFF | NA | TRBJ2-1 | TRBV20-1 | many
CASSLEGEGSGANVPTF | NA | TRBJ2-6 | TRBV5-1 | NA
CASSPHRGRGTDTQYF | TRBD1 | TRBJ2-3 | TRBV3-1 | NA
CASSSGLVLGEQYF | NA | TRBJ2-7 | TRBV27 | NA
CASSLDSTDNEQFF | NA | TRBJ2-1 | TRBV5-1 | many
CATSRTKGQGAPDTQYF | TRBD1 | TRBJ2-3 | TRBV15 | few
CASTRRGALGNEQFF | TRBD2 | TRBJ2-1 | TRBV12-3/TRBV12-4 | few
CASSFSSTYEQYF | NA | TRBJ2-7 | TRBV7-9 | NA
CSADDRPHSYEQYF | NA | TRBJ2-7 | TRBV20-1 | NA
CASSLSGATDTQYF | NA | TRBJ2-3 | TRBV7-2 | many
CASSFDRDYEQYF | NA | TRBJ2-7 | TRBV7-3 | many
CASSARDILKGQPQHF | NA | TRBJ1-5 | TRBV7-8 | few
CASSQDTRGYTKNIQYF | NA | TRBJ2-4 | TRBV11-1 | NA
CASSKPPGQGGSYNEQFF | TRBD1 | TRBJ2-1 | TRBV7-9 | NA
CASTPRGSGNTIYF | NA | TRBJ1-3 | TRBV6-1 | NA
CASSLASTTYGYTF | NA | TRBJ1-2 | TRBV5-5 | NA
CSVPSDMFYEQYF | NA | TRBJ2-7 | TRBV20-1 | NA
CASSLGSRDLIYGYTF | NA | TRBJ1-2 | TRBV5-6 | NA
CSARERDSIYEQYF | NA | TRBJ2-7 | TRBV20-1 | NA
CATLSRARSGYGYTF | NA | TRBJ1-2 | TRBV28 | many
CASSSIGLAAYNEQFF | TRBD2 | TRBJ2-1 | TRBV28 | few
CASSPSGSTDTQYF | TRBD2 | TRBJ2-3 | TRBV18 | many
CASSVGAGLSYEQYF | NA | TRBJ2-7 | TRBV9 | few
CASRQTSGGFSYEQYF | TRBD2 | TRBJ2-7 | TRBV2 | many
CASSLTGRGIQYF | NA | TRBJ2-4 | TRBV27 | few
CASSSVVGSYNEQFF | NA | TRBJ2-1 | TRBV28 | many
CASSQTGLGGTDTQYF | NA | TRBJ2-3 | TRBV7-3 | many
CAIFKLMGNGYTF | NA | TRBJ1-2 | TRBV7-9 | few
CASSERATGRNSYEQYF | NA | TRBJ2-7 | TRBV6-1 | NA
CASSPSGTWQYF | NA | TRBJ2-7 | TRBV7-9 | many
CASSSGRDRANYGYTF | TRBD1 | TRBJ1-2 | TRBV5-1 | few
CASSTGQRSNQPQHF | TRBD1 | TRBJ1-5 | TRBV19 | many
CASSQTPPGELFF | NA | TRBJ2-2 | TRBV3-1 | few